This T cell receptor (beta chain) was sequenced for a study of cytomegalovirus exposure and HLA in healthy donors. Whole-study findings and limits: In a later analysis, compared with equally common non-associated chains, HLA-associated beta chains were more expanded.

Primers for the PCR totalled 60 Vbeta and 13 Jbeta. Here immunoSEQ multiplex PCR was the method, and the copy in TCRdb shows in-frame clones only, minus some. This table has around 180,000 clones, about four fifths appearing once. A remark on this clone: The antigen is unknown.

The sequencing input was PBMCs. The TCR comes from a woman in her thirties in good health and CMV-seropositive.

CDR3 region: CASSEGGPQETQYF. Here the CDR3 DNA reads TGCGCCAGCAGTGAGGGCGGCCCCCAAGAGACCCAGTACTTC. V gene TRBV10-1 combines with J gene TRBJ2-5, with D uncertain. Trimming took off 2 bases at V and 1 base at J, with 8 bases between the two ends. This CDR3 is 14 amino acids long. CDR1 is WNHNN, CDR2 SYGVQD, per germline (reference sequence).